This TCR beta chain was identified during a study of cytomegalovirus exposure and HLA in healthy donors. Study background: The Caucasian-associated ancestry cluster held less than 85% of around 380 genotyped donors.

It was with 60 Vbeta and 13 Jbeta primers that the PCR ran. Method: immunoSEQ multiplex PCR; TCRdb's copy keeps in-frame clones and lacks some. The data contain tens of thousands of clones, less than 80% of them singletons. This CDR3 has 13 residues. Germline assignment: CDR1 GTSNPN and CDR2 SVGIG (reference sequence). Trimming cost V 4 bases and J 6 bases, with 12 bases left between them. This clonotype originated in a woman aged 40-49 years in good health and CMV-seropositive. The sequenced sample consisted of PBMCs. The V call is TRBV30, the J call TRBJ2-2; D not resolved. The CDR3: CAWTRSVAGELFF. Written as DNA, the CDR3 is TGTGCCTGGACGCGGAGCGTGGCCGGGGAGCTGTTTTTT.